This T cell receptor beta chain was retrieved from a study of blood T cell repertoires in COVID-19. Sequenced by immunoSEQ multiplex PCR; TCRdb stores in-frame clones only, minus some. Among about 330,000 clones listed, roughly 90% were seen once. The clonotype originates from a woman aged 25-40 years who had recovered from COVID-19. The sequenced sample was PBMCs or T cells enriched from blood (not recorded which).

The CDR3 here is CASSSRQGSSGNTIYF. Here the CDR3 DNA reads TGTGCCAGCAGCTCTCGACAGGGGAGCTCTGGAAACACCATATATTTT. J is TRBJ1-3 and V is TRBV7-8; 8 bases match TRBD1. There are 16 residues in the CDR3. V dropped 4 bases and J dropped 0; count of bases not matched to a gene: 5. Germline CDR1 reads SGHVS; CDR2 reads FQNEAQ. The complete variable domain, with remaining parts taken from reference TRBV7-8 and TRBJ1-3, reads GAGVSQSPRYKVAKRGQDVALRCDPISGHVSLFWYQQALGQGPEFLTYFQNEAQLDKSGLPSDRFFAERPEGSVSTLKIQRTQQEDSAVYLCASSSRQGSSGNTIYFGEGSWLTVV.